A selection of T cell receptor beta chains follows, all from one sample in a study of blood T cell repertoires in COVID-19. Clones were sequenced by immunoSEQ multiplex PCR, and TCRdb holds only the in-frame ones, with some missing. The sample holds about 210,000 clones, 84% seen once. Sequences were obtained from PBMCs or T cells enriched from blood (not recorded which). The receptors stem from a woman in her twenties or thirties who had been exposed to COVID-19. Each CDR3 is given with its conserved first and last residue. A D gene is named only where the DNA matches it firmly. Clone sizes are given selectively: once, few, many, or a class where the clone is expanded.

TRBJ1-6	TRBV6-2/TRBV6-3	.	few	TGTGCCAGCAGTACCGGGGGGTCACCCCTCCACTTT	CASSTGGSPLHF
TRBJ1-2	TRBV5-8	.	.	TGTGCCAGCAGCGTACCTAACGGAGGTTTGAACTATGGCTACACCTTC	CASSVPNGGLNYGYTF
TRBJ2-3	TRBV9	.	.	TGTGCCAGCAGCACAGATAACACAGATACGCAGTATTTT	CASSTDNTDTQYF
TRBJ2-7	TRBV27	.	.	TGTGCCAGCAGGGGGCCGCTCGACTACGAGCAGTACTTC	CASRGPLDYEQYF
TRBJ1-1	TRBV5-4	.	.	TGTGCCAGCAGCTTTGTACAGAACACTGAAGCTTTCTTT	CASSFVQNTEAFF
TRBJ2-4	TRBV6-2/TRBV6-3	.	.	TGTGCCAGCAGTTACTCGGGCGGGGAGACCATTCAGTACTTC	CASSYSGGETIQYF
TRBJ2-7	TRBV5-1	.	.	TGCGCCAGCAGCTTCCCGGGGGACTACGAGCAGTACTTC	CASSFPGDYEQYF
TRBJ1-2	TRBV7-9	TRBD1	.	TGTGCCAGCATCCTAGGACAGGGCCCCTATGGCTACACCTTC	CASILGQGPYGYTF
TRBJ2-6	TRBV16	.	.	TGTGCCAGCAGCCAATCTAGGCCAGCCGAGGGCGTCCTGACTTTC	CASSQSRPAEGVLTF
TRBJ2-2	TRBV7-9	.	.	TGTGCCAGCAGCCCAACAGGGTTGTTCACCGGGGAGCTGTTTTTT	CASSPTGLFTGELFF
TRBJ2-7	TRBV3-1/TRBV3-2	.	.	TGTGCCAGCAGCCTCTCTGGGGCGACCTACGAGCAGTACTTC	CASSLSGATYEQYF
TRBJ1-1	TRBV9	.	.	TGTGCCAGCAGCGCGGCCGCGACAGCTAACACTGAAGCTTTCTTT	CASSAAATANTEAFF
TRBJ1-3	TRBV6-5	.	few	TGTGCCAGCCGGCAGGTCGGCTCTGGAAACACCATATATTTT	CASRQVGSGNTIYF
TRBJ2-1	TRBV6-6	TRBD2	.	TGTGCCAGCAGTCGACTAGCGGGGGGCCTCTCCTACAATGAGCAGTTCTTC	CASSRLAGGLSYNEQFF
TRBJ1-2	TRBV10-3	TRBD1	.	TGTGCCATCAGGGACAGGGATGGCTACACCTTC	CAIRDRDGYTF
TRBJ1-2	TRBV7-2	.	.	TGTGCCAGCAGCTTAGAGGGAAACAGCGGTAGTAGCTATGGCTACACCTTC	CASSLEGNSGSSYGYTF
TRBJ1-5	TRBV15	.	.	TGTGCCACCAGCAGTAAATTTCCGGGTTTGAAAAGGAAGCGGCAGGTCAATCAGCCCCAGCATTTT	CATSSKFPGLKRKRQVNQPQHF
TRBJ1-1	TRBV6-1	TRBD1	.	TGTGCCAGCAGTGACCAACAGGGGTTCACTGAAGCTTTCTTT	CASSDQQGFTEAFF
TRBJ1-5	TRBV7-2	TRBD1	.	TGTGCCAGCAGCTTAGTGGGACAGGGTTCAGGACAGCCCCAGCATTTT	CASSLVGQGSGQPQHF
TRBJ1-6	TRBV6-5	TRBD1	once	TGTGCCAGCAGTTTCACCGGGACAGGGGAAAATTCACCCCTCCACTTT	CASSFTGTGENSPLHF
TRBJ2-2	TRBV19	TRBD2	.	TGTGCCAGTAGTATACCCGGACTAGCGTCGAGCGCCGGGGAGCTGTTTTTT	CASSIPGLASSAGELFF
TRBJ1-2	TRBV19	.	.	TGTGCCAGTAGTATGGGCGAGGGCGGCTACACCTTC	CASSMGEGGYTF
TRBJ1-2	TRBV10-2	.	.	TGCGCCAGCAGTGATCTTGGACATAACTATGGCTACACCTTC	CASSDLGHNYGYTF
TRBJ1-5	TRBV10-2	TRBD1	.	TGCGCCAGCAGAGATGGACAGGGCAATCAGCCCCAGCATTTT	CASRDGQGNQPQHF
TRBJ1-2	TRBV7-2	.	.	TGTGCCAGCAGCTTAGCGCCAGGGCCGAACCCGTATGGCTACACCTTC	CASSLAPGPNPYGYTF
TRBJ2-7	TRBV29-1	.	once	TGCAGCGTCGGGATGACAGGATCTGTGGACGAGCAGTACTTC	CSVGMTGSVDEQYF
TRBJ1-2	TRBV10-2	.	.	TGCGCCAGCAGTGAGTTTATACAGGGAAATGGCTACACCTTC	CASSEFIQGNGYTF
TRBJ1-5	TRBV4-1	TRBD1	.	TGCGCCAGCAGCCACTTGGACAGGGGCCCTTATCAGCCCCAGCATTTT	CASSHLDRGPYQPQHF
TRBJ1-5	TRBV5-6	.	.	TGTGCCAGCAGCTTGGTAGGTTCAGAGGAGGGCAATCAGCCCCAGCATTTT	CASSLVGSEEGNQPQHF
TRBJ1-3	TRBV2	.	.	TGTGCCAGCAGAACCGACACTTCCTCTGGAAACACCATATATTTT	CASRTDTSSGNTIYF
TRBJ1-1	TRBV19	TRBD1	.	TGTGCCAGTAGTAAGGGGGCGAACACTGAAGCTTTCTTT	CASSKGANTEAFF
TRBJ2-7	TRBV5-1	.	.	TGCGCCAGCAGCTTGGCCCCAGGGGCCTACGAGCAGTACTTC	CASSLAPGAYEQYF
TRBJ2-1	TRBV2	TRBD2	.	TGTGCCAGCACGGTTAGAAGGTTAGCGGGGGGTTACAATGAGCAGTTCTTC	CASTVRRLAGGYNEQFF
TRBJ2-7	TRBV5-1	.	.	TGCGCCAGCAGCTTGGACCCGGCAGGGGAGCAGTACTTC	CASSLDPAGEQYF
TRBJ2-7	TRBV18	.	.	TGTGCCAGCTCACCGAATCAGGGTCCGAGGAACGAGCAGTACTTC	CASSPNQGPRNEQYF
TRBJ2-7	TRBV5-6	.	.	TGTGCCAGCAGCTTTCCAGGGCCCTACGAGCAGTACTTC	CASSFPGPYEQYF
TRBJ1-5	TRBV7-9	.	few	TGTGCCAGCAGCTCGGAGGGGGGGACGCCCCAGCATTTT	CASSSEGGTPQHF
TRBJ2-7	TRBV11-2	TRBD1	.	TGTGCCAGCAGCCCGGCCCGGGACAGGGCCACCTACGAGCAGTACTTC	CASSPARDRATYEQYF
TRBJ2-3	TRBV3-1/TRBV3-2	.	.	TGTGCCAGCAGCCGAAGCCAGTATTTT	CASSRSQYF
TRBJ1-6	TRBV5-1	.	once	TGCGCCAGCAGCTTTAAACAGGAGCCCTATAATTCACCCCTCCACTTT	CASSFKQEPYNSPLHF
TRBJ2-5	TRBV19	.	.	TGTGCCAGTAGGCCCACAGGGTTTGAAGAGACCCAGTACTTC	CASRPTGFEETQYF
TRBJ2-7	TRBV9	.	.	TGTGCCAGCAGTGCACCGGGAAATCCGAGGGACGAGCAGTACTTC	CASSAPGNPRDEQYF
TRBJ2-2	TRBV3-1/TRBV3-2	.	once	TGTGCCAGCAGCCAAGGGCAGGGTTTGGACACCGGGGAGCTGTTTTTT	CASSQGQGLDTGELFF
TRBJ2-7	TRBV29-1	.	.	TGCAGCGTCCGCGACAGAGCCTACGAGCAGTACTTC	CSVRDRAYEQYF
TRBJ2-5	TRBV6-5	TRBD2	once	TGTGCCAGCAGTTTTTACGGGGGGGCCCAAGAGACCCAGTACTTC	CASSFYGGAQETQYF
TRBJ2-5	TRBV6-2/TRBV6-3	.	once	TGTGCCAGCAGTTACGCTGGCCTAGCGTGGGAAACCCAGTACTTC	CASSYAGLAWETQYF
TRBJ1-4	TRBV5-6	.	.	TGTGCCAGCAGCTTACAGGGTCGAACTAATGAAAAACTGTTTTTT	CASSLQGRTNEKLFF
TRBJ2-7	TRBV5-1	.	.	TGCGCCAGCAGCCTGACACAAACCTACGAGCAGTACTTC	CASSLTQTYEQYF
TRBJ1-4	TRBV15	.	.	TGTGCCACTTGCGTGGCGGGAACACATGAAAAACTGTTTTTT	CATCVAGTHEKLFF
TRBJ1-2	TRBV5-8	.	once	TGTGCCAGCAGCTTTCCCACCGGGGTTTATGGCTACACCTTC	CASSFPTGVYGYTF
TRBJ2-7	TRBV7-9	.	.	TGTGCCAGCAGCTTACCAGGCCGATACGAGCAGTACTTC	CASSLPGRYEQYF
TRBJ1-4	TRBV5-4	TRBD1	.	TGTGCCAGCAGCTCCCCCGACAGGGTTGATCAAAAACTGTTTTTT	CASSSPDRVDQKLFF
TRBJ1-1	TRBV5-1	.	.	TGCGCCAGCAGCTTGGCGAGCACTGAAGCTTTCTTT	CASSLASTEAFF
TRBJ2-7	TRBV7-3	.	.	TGTGCCAGCAGCTTTGAGGCTAGCTCTGTCTACGAGCAGTACTTC	CASSFEASSVYEQYF